These 5 T cell receptor beta chains share one sample of origin, sequenced in a study of CD8+ T cells in alopecia areata. Extraction of RNA preceded its reverse transcription into cDNA, which served as the sequencing template. Libraries were prepared by immunoSEQ multiplex PCR; TCRdb keeps only in-frame clonotypes and omits some of them. Of some 240,000 clones listed, about 60% are singletons. This sample comprised CD4+ T cells sorted from blood, obtained at week 0. The source of these receptors is a human donor with alopecia areata.

The chain employs TRBV7-9 and TRBJ2-5; D unclear. V lost 6 bases and J 2 bases, leaving 7 bases between the germline ends. The CDR3 contains 12 residues. Germline V gene sequence: CDR1 SEHNR, CDR2 FQNEAQ (reference sequence). The CDR3 loop reads CASSVRQETQYF. The CDR3 DNA is TGTGCCAGCAGTGTCAGGCAAGAGACCCAGTACTTC.

V gene TRBV7-9 combines with J gene TRBJ1-2; 7 bases line up with TRBD1. From germline, CDR1 is SEHNR and CDR2 FQNEAQ (reference sequence). This CDR3 spans 17 amino acids. J lost 4 bases, V lost 5 bases, and 16 bases had no gene match. The CDR3 protein is CASSPRGQGGISYGYTF. The DNA for the CDR3 is TGTGCCAGCAGCCCCAGAGGGCAGGGGGGCATTAGCTATGGCTACACCTTC.

This chain links TRBV9 with TRBJ2-3; 7 bases align to TRBD2. Per germline, CDR1 SGDLS and CDR2 YYNGEE. Trimming removed 0 bases from V and 2 bases from J; junction bases left unmatched: 6. The CDR3 has 16 amino acids. This CDR3 reads CASSVGEGRSTDTQYF. CDR3 in DNA: TGTGCCAGCAGCGTAGGGGAGGGACGGTCCACAGATACGCAGTATTTT.

The V call is TRBV7-9, the J call TRBJ2-6; D is possibly TRBD1 (7 bases). Germline loops: CDR1 SEHNR, CDR2 FQNEAQ (reference sequence). Trimming removed 5 bases at V and 1 base at J, with 18 bases between. The CDR3 contains 18 residues. The CDR3: CASSLIGRGESGANVLTF. For the CDR3, the DNA is TGTGCCAGCAGCCTCATCGGCAGGGGGGAATCTGGGGCCAACGTCCTGACTTTC.

CDR3: CASSLSHREFLHF. In DNA form, the CDR3 reads TGTGCCAGCAGTTTATCCCACAGGGAGTTCCTCCACTTT. V and J are TRBV27 and TRBJ1-6, with a weak D call TRBD1 (6 bases). This CDR3 has 13 residues. With 0 bases removed from V and 15 bases from J, the gap between germline ends came to 12 bases. Looked up from germline, CDR1 is MNHEY and CDR2 is SMNVEV (reference sequence).